In its sample, the clone carrying this TCR beta chain was seen once. Study processing details: Scientists estimated how many nucleated cells there were by amplifying reference gene primers. Only in-frame clones appear in the TCRdb table, and some are missing; sequencing was by immunoSEQ multiplex PCR. V, J and clone size are taken as reported in that table, and D and trimming were inferred from the DNA itself. The sample yields approximately 100,000 clones, around 84% seen once. The entry originates in a study of blood T cell repertoires in COVID-19. Study summary: Sites across the United States, Italy and Spain contributed samples from acute and convalescent COVID-19. Sample material is recorded as cDNA or gDNA derived from T cells, B-cell-depleted T cells, or PBMCs.

The CDR3 loop spans 13 amino acids. Looked up from germline, CDR1 is MNHEY and CDR2 is SVGAGI. Trimming at V came to 7 bases and at J to 4 bases, leaving 6 bases not matched to a gene. The sequenced sample consisted of peripheral blood. The TCR originated in a human donor in a cohort sampled during active COVID-19. This chain joins TRBV6-5 and TRBJ2-7; 8 nucleotides line up with TRBD2. The CDR3, as DNA: TGTGCCAGCAAGCGGGGGTTGGGGTACGAGCAGTACTTC. Amino acid sequence: CASKRGLGYEQYF.